This T cell receptor (beta chain) comes out of a study of T cell changes during pregnancy in multiple sclerosis. The CDR3 length is 13 residues. Between the trimmed V and J ends, which lost 4 bases and 6 bases, there was a span of 10 bases. Germline V gene sequence: CDR1 LNHDA, CDR2 SQIVND (reference sequence). TCRdb keeps only in-frame clones here, not all; method: immunoSEQ multiplex PCR. The table has tens of thousands of clones, approximately 94% seen once. V is TRBV19 and J is TRBJ1-5; possibly TRBD1 for D (5 bases). The sequence was obtained from a female donor with multiple sclerosis, enrolled in a pregnancy study. The sequencing here drew on CD4+ T cells from peripheral blood mononuclear cells, taken in the third trimester of pregnancy. The CDR3 region has the DNA TGTGCCAGTAGTACCAGGGCTATTCAGCCCCAGCATTTT. Protein product: CASSTRAIQPQHF.